This T cell receptor (beta chain) was captured by sequencing in a study of CD8 T cells in Susac syndrome. Study summary: Among sequenced Susac syndrome patients, over 5 had active disease and under ten were in remission.

J was trimmed by 0 bases and V by 2 bases; bases with no gene match: 1. This CDR3 is 15 amino acids long. The V gene's germline CDR1 is MNHEY and CDR2 SMNVEV (reference sequence). The study, taken as a whole, reports: The greatest CD8+ clonal expansion in Susac occurred in TEMRA cells and in active patients.

Reverse transcription of roughly 0.45 to 1 ug RNA was carried out with random hexamers. The TCR beta CDR3 was amplified by immunoSEQ multiplex PCR across 54 Vbeta, 13 Jbeta. TCRdb re-called the immunoSEQ multiplex PCR reads through MiXCR, storing one row per CDR3 protein. The sample records 130,000 or so distinct CDR3 sequences, roughly 94% being singletons. Purification of the CD8+ and CD4+ T cells relied on negative isolation, and TEMRA cells underwent FACS enrichment. Points on this clonotype: What it binds is unknown.

Sequencing was carried out using CD8+ T cells from PBMCs. The receptor was isolated from a human donor with Susac syndrome. The V call is TRBV27, the J call TRBJ2-5; the match to TRBD2 covers 9 bases. Written as DNA, the CDR3 is TGTGCCAGCAGTTTAAGCGGGGGGCACCAAGAGACCCAGTACTTC. This codes for CASSLSGGHQETQYF.